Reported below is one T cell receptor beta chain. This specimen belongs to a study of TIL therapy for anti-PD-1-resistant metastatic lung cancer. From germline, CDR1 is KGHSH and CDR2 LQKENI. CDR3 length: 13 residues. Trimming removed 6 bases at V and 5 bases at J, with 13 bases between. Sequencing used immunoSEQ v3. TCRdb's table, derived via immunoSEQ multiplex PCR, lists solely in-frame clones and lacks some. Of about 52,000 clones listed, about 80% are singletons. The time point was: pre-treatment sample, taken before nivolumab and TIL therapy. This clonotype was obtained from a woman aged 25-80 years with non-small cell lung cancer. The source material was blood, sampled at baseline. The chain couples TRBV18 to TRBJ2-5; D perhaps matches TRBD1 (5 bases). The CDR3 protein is CASSPQGFETQYF. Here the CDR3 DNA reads TGTGCCAGCTCCCCTCAGGGATTTGAGACCCAGTACTTC.